The rows below give T cell receptor beta chains drawn from one sample of a study of blood T cell repertoires in COVID-19. Generated by immunoSEQ multiplex PCR, the TCRdb table keeps only in-frame clones and is missing some. The table shows about 64,000 clones, with 80% to 90% occurring only once. Sequenced sample: peripheral blood. The receptor source for this set is a man aged 50 to 60 with active COVID-19. CDR3s include the opening cysteine and the closing phenylalanine or tryptophan. A D gene is named only where the DNA matches it firmly. Size tells how often a clone was seen (once, few, many) or the class of an expanded clone, and some rows leave it out.

D	V	length	J	size	DNA	CDR3
TRBD2	TRBV9	15	TRBJ2-1	NA	TGTGCCAGCAGCGTAGAGGGTAGCGGGAGCAATGAGCAGTTCTTC	CASSVEGSGSNEQFF
TRBD1	TRBV28	16	TRBJ2-5	NA	TGTGCCAGCAGTAATGCCGGGACAGGGGGCTGGGAGACCCAGTACTTC	CASSNAGTGGWETQYF
NA	TRBV5-6	14	TRBJ2-7	NA	TGTGCCAGCAGGGGTAGACAGACAGTCTACGAGCAGTACTTC	CASRGRQTVYEQYF
NA	TRBV6-5	15	TRBJ2-2	NA	TGTGCCAGCAGACCTCAAGGGGCCAGTTCCAGGGAGCTGTTTTTT	CASRPQGASSRELFF
TRBD2	TRBV11-2	13	TRBJ2-7	NA	TGTGCCAGCAGCTTAGGGCGGGAGGGGGAGCAGTACTTC	CASSLGREGEQYF
NA	TRBV7-3	15	TRBJ2-5	once	TGTGCCAGCAGCTTAAGGCGGGCAAGCCAAGAGACCCAGTACTTC	CASSLRRASQETQYF
TRBD1	TRBV7-9	15	TRBJ1-4	NA	TGTGCCAGCATCACCTCCGGGACAGGGAATGAAAAACTGTTTTTT	CASITSGTGNEKLFF
TRBD1	TRBV3-1/TRBV3-2	14	TRBJ1-2	NA	TGTGCCAGCAGCCAAGAGGACAGGGTTAGCGGCTACACCTTC	CASSQEDRVSGYTF
TRBD2	TRBV6-5	15	TRBJ2-7	NA	TGTGCCAGCAGTTACTCAGCGGGAGGGCCCTACGAGCAGTACTTC	CASSYSAGGPYEQYF
NA	TRBV3-1/TRBV3-2	14	TRBJ1-4	NA	TGTGCCACCAGCCCCGGGGGGAATAATGAAAAACTGTTTTTT	CATSPGGNNEKLFF
TRBD2	TRBV4-3	18	TRBJ2-7	NA	TGCGCCAGCAGCCCCCAGGGACTAGCGGGAGGGACCTCCTACGAGCAGTACTTC	CASSPQGLAGGTSYEQYF
TRBD2	TRBV28	15	TRBJ2-1	NA	TGTGCCAGCAGCCTCGCGGGGGGAGTTCGCAATGAGCAGTTCTTC	CASSLAGGVRNEQFF
NA	TRBV7-9	16	TRBJ1-6	NA	TGTGCCAGCAGCCCCAGTCTCCTCTCAAATAATTCACCCCTCCACTTT	CASSPSLLSNNSPLHF
TRBD2	TRBV27	16	TRBJ2-2	NA	TGTGCCACCCCGGGGGGGACTAGCGGAACCACCGGGGAGCTGTTTTTT	CATPGGTSGTTGELFF